Following are 13 T cell receptor beta chains from one sample sequenced in a study of blood T cell repertoires in COVID-19. Sequencing was performed with immunoSEQ multiplex PCR; in TCRdb, only in-frame clones are kept and a portion is missing. The sample lists 210,000 or so clones; around 90% were seen once. Sequencing used PBMCs or T cells enriched from blood (not recorded which). The origin of the receptors is a woman aged 25 to 39 who had been exposed to COVID-19.

The chain recombines TRBV27 with TRBJ2-3; tentatively, D is TRBD1 (5 bases). This CDR3 is 20 amino acids long. Germline V gene data show CDR1 as MNHEY and CDR2 as SMNVEV (reference sequence). The germline V and J ends were trimmed by 0 bases and 0 bases, with 22 bases remaining between them. The CDR3 DNA sequence: TGTGCCAGCAGTTTATCGGCCCCTGGGGCCCGGCGATCTAGCACAGATACGCAGTATTTT. It codes for CASSLSAPGARRSSTDTQYF.

This clone was observed a few times. The gene calls are TRBV10-2 and TRBJ2-1; 10 nucleotides align to TRBD2. The germline gives CDR1 WSHSY, CDR2 SAAADI. The CDR3 has 14 residues. The V segment lost 6 bases and the J segment 6 bases; nucleotides outside the gene matches: 5. The CDR3 DNA is TGCGCCAGCAGACTAGCGGGAAGCGGCAATGAGCAGTTCTTC. Its protein is CASRLAGSGNEQFF.

J is TRBJ1-6 and V is TRBV3-1 (or the pseudogene TRBV3-2); no clear D gene. Germline CDR1 LGHDT, CDR2 YNNKEL (reference sequence). The V and J ends lost 1 base and 5 bases respectively, with 9 bases between them. This CDR3 has 15 amino acids. Here the CDR3 reads CASSQVGPDNSPLHF. Written as DNA, the CDR3 is TGTGCCAGCAGCCAAGTTGGGCCCGATAATTCACCCCTCCACTTT.

This clone turned up a few times. The chain has TRBV28 and TRBJ1-3; no reliable D call. This CDR3 spans 14 amino acids. Germline CDR1 and CDR2: MDHEN and SYDVKM. Trimming took off 4 bases at V and 4 bases at J, with 11 bases between the two ends. This CDR3 reads CASSSGSIGNTIYF. Here the CDR3 DNA reads TGTGCCAGCAGTTCCGGTAGTATCGGAAACACCATATATTTT.

V is TRBV2 and J is TRBJ1-1, with 7 bases fitting TRBD1. With V trimmed by 6 bases and J by 0 bases, 1 base remained unmatched. This CDR3 region has 13 residues. CDR1 SNHLY and CDR2 FYNNEI come from the germline V gene. The CDR3 is CASRGTVNTEAFF. CDR3 DNA sequence: TGTGCCAGCAGAGGGACAGTGAACACTGAAGCTTTCTTT.

V and J are TRBV18 and TRBJ2-7; D call uncertain. CDR1 is KGHSH and CDR2 is LQKENI in the germline V gene. Between the trimmed V and J ends, which lost 3 bases and 2 bases, there was a span of 11 bases. The CDR3 has 14 amino acids. The DNA for the CDR3 is TGTGCCAGCTCACCCGTGACAACTCCCTACGAGCAGTACTTC. It specifies CASSPVTTPYEQYF.

This clone was seen more than once but under ten times. The chain has TRBV5-5 and TRBJ1-2, with TRBD1 as a possible D gene (6 bases). There are 12 residues in the CDR3. CDR1 is SGHKS and CDR2 is YYEKEE in the germline V gene (reference sequence). The V end was cut by 2 bases, the J end by 8 bases, with 10 bases between. CDR3 in amino acids: CASSLQGYGYTF. Written as DNA, the CDR3 is TGTGCCAGCAGCTTACAGGGTTACGGCTACACCTTC.

This chain links TRBV6-5 with TRBJ1-6; D possibly corresponds to TRBD1 (6 bases). This CDR3 has 15 amino acids. Germline values: CDR1 MNHEY, CDR2 SVGAGI. Trimming took 3 bases from V and 6 from J, leaving 12 bases between them. The CDR3 spells CASSYSARGNSPLHF. CDR3 DNA sequence: TGTGCCAGCAGTTATTCGGCCAGGGGTAATTCACCCCTCCACTTT.

The chain uses TRBV6-5 and TRBJ1-6; no clear D gene. The V end was cut by 7 bases, the J end by 5 bases, with 15 bases between. This CDR3 comprises 15 residues. Germline V gene data show CDR1 as MNHEY and CDR2 as SVGAGI. For the CDR3, the DNA is TGTGCCAGCACCCAAACGGGGTCCGATAATTCACCCCTCCACTTT. It yields the protein CASTQTGSDNSPLHF.

The V call is TRBV6-5, the J call TRBJ1-2; TRBD1 agrees at 9 bases. The CDR3 extends over 14 amino acids. Germline CDR1 MNHEY, CDR2 SVGAGI. V dropped 5 bases and J dropped 6; count of bases not matched to a gene: 7. CDR3 residues: CASSRWDRAHGYTF. CDR3 DNA: TGTGCCAGCAGTCGCTGGGACAGGGCCCATGGCTACACCTTC.

The chain has TRBV5-1 and TRBJ2-2; 14 nucleotides match TRBD2. This CDR3 is 18 amino acids long. CDR1 is SGHRS, CDR2 YFSETQ, per germline. V lost 0 bases, J lost 1 base, and 2 bases stayed unmatched. In DNA form, the CDR3 reads TGCGCCAGCAGCTTGGGACTAGCGGGAGGGATGAACACCGGGGAGCTGTTTTTT. Translation: CASSLGLAGGMNTGELFF.

The V gene is TRBV19, the J gene TRBJ1-5; D not certain. Germline lookup yields CDR1 LNHDA and CDR2 SQIVND (reference sequence). Trimming left V 2 bases short and J 4 bases short, with 18 bases between. This CDR3 comprises 17 residues. In DNA form, the CDR3 reads TGTGCCAGTAGTATATGGGGAGTCGGGCACCCTAATCAGCCCCAGCATTTT. The encoded protein is CASSIWGVGHPNQPQHF.

This sequence joins TRBV5-1 and TRBJ2-7; 10 bases match TRBD1. The V gene's germline CDR1 is SGHRS and CDR2 YFSETQ. The CDR3 spans 15 residues. The J segment lost 5 bases and the V segment lost 4 bases, leaving 9 bases of the junction unmatched. The CDR3 region has the DNA TGCGCCAGCAGCCGGTGGGACAGGGGAAGCCACGAGCAGTACTTC. Translation: CASSRWDRGSHEQYF.